The 11 T cell receptor beta chains reported below all come from one sample, sequenced in a study of shared clonotypes between healthy human individuals. Produced via immunoSEQ multiplex PCR; TCRdb's table is partial and in-frame only. The sample yields roughly 1.5 million clones, around 98% seen once. The sequenced material came from naive CD4+ T cells sorted from blood. Noted subset: CD45RA+ positively selected. These receptors all stem from a man aged 30-40 years in good health.

V gene TRBV6-5 combines with J gene TRBJ2-2, with 8 bases lining up with TRBD1. Germline V CDR1 and CDR2: MNHEY, SVGAGI. This CDR3 comprises 15 residues. V trimming: 6 bases; J trimming: 1 base; junction bases outside the gene matches: 4. The CDR3 DNA follows: TGTGCCAGCAGCTACACAGGGGGGAACACCGGGGAGCTGTTTTTT. Amino acids: CASSYTGGNTGELFF.

With regard to this clone: At the DNA level, this CDR3 is encoded by other sequences in the same sample as well. V is TRBV14 and J is TRBJ2-5, with unresolved D. The CDR3 loop spans 13 amino acids. CDR1 SGHDN and CDR2 FVKESK come from the germline V gene. Trimming took off 0 bases at V and 5 bases at J, with 7 bases between the two ends. This chain's CDR3 is CASSQDLRETQYF. CDR3 bases: TGTGCCAGCAGCCAAGATTTACGGGAGACCCAGTACTTC.

V and J are TRBV11-2 and TRBJ2-5; D ambiguous. Trimming left V 3 bases short and J 1 base short, with 6 bases between. There are 13 residues in the CDR3. Germline V lookup: CDR1 SGHAT, CDR2 FQNNGV. The DNA of the CDR3 is TGTGCCAGCAGCTTTACGGTCCAAGAGACCCAGTACTTC. Translating it yields CASSFTVQETQYF.

The rearrangement joins TRBV10-3 to TRBJ2-7; D is possibly TRBD1 (5 bases). The CDR3 is 11 amino acids. V shed 10 bases and J shed 9 bases, with 16 bases lying between them. The germline V gene has CDR1 ENHRY and CDR2 SYGVKD. CDR3: CATVRREVQYF. CDR3 nucleotide sequence: TGTGCCACAGTTCGCAGGGAAGTGCAGTACTTC.

The chain has TRBV10-3 and TRBJ1-1; D not resolved. V was trimmed by 4 bases and J by 3 bases, leaving 9 bases between them. The CDR3 runs 13 residues. Germline CDR1 ENHRY, CDR2 SYGVKD. The CDR3: CAISAQPDTEAFF. The DNA of the CDR3 is TGTGCCATCAGTGCACAGCCCGACACTGAAGCTTTCTTT.

Note on this clone: Other DNA sequences in this specimen translate into the identical CDR3. The rearrangement joins TRBV9 to TRBJ2-2, with TRBD2 matching over 8 bases. V shed 3 bases, J shed 5 bases, and the junction held 3 bases outside the gene matches. The CDR3 has 14 residues. Germline loops: CDR1 SGDLS, CDR2 YYNGEE. In DNA, the CDR3 is TGTGCCAGCAGCGAGGGGACTAGAACCGGGGAGCTGTTTTTT. The encoded protein is CASSEGTRTGELFF.

The genes are TRBV9 and TRBJ1-5, with a tentative D call TRBD1 (5 bases). The germline gives CDR1 SGDLS, CDR2 YYNGEE. The CDR3 loop spans 12 amino acids. Trimming left V 4 bases short and J 7 bases short, with 9 bases between. CDR3: CASSTGGQPQHF. Here the CDR3 DNA reads TGTGCCAGCAGCACAGGAGGCCAGCCCCAGCATTTT.

This clone was recorded only once. The V and J genes are TRBV6-5 and TRBJ2-2, with unresolved D. The germline CDR1 and CDR2 sequences are MNHEY and SVGAGI. Trimming left V 7 bases short and J 0 bases short, with 12 bases between. The CDR3 contains 15 residues. In DNA form, the CDR3 reads TGTGCCAGCACGTCCACGGCCGCGAACACCGGGGAGCTGTTTTTT. It translates to CASTSTAANTGELFF.

The V call is TRBV6-6, the J call TRBJ2-1; 9 nucleotides align to TRBD2. The germline CDR1 and CDR2 sequences are MNHNY and SVGAGI (reference sequence). V shed 4 bases, J shed 5 bases, and the junction held 6 bases outside the gene matches. This CDR3 region has 15 residues. CDR3 sequence reads: CASSSGTSRDNEQFF. The CDR3, as DNA: TGTGCCAGCAGTTCGGGGACTAGCCGGGACAATGAGCAGTTCTTC.

The chain recombines TRBV19 with TRBJ1-5, with D tentatively TRBD1 (6 bases). Germline CDR1 LNHDA, CDR2 SQIVND (reference sequence). This CDR3 is 16 amino acids long. V lost 6 bases, J lost 0 bases, and 15 bases lay in between. The CDR3 is CASRGQPFLSNQPQHF. DNA for the CDR3: TGTGCCAGTAGAGGACAGCCCTTCCTTAGCAATCAGCCCCAGCATTTT.

Notes on this clone: In the same sample, other DNA sequences code for this CDR3. The chain joins TRBV18 to TRBJ2-7, with 11 bases that match TRBD1. Germline CDR1 KGHSH, CDR2 LQKENI. The CDR3 totals 15 residues. V lost 0 bases, J lost 4 bases, and 2 bases stayed unmatched. CDR3 loop: CASSPPGQGGYEQYF. As DNA, the CDR3 is TGTGCCAGCTCACCACCGGGACAGGGGGGTTACGAGCAGTACTTC. The full variable domain, rest sourced from reference TRBV18 and TRBJ2-7, is NAGVMQNPRHLVRRRGQEARLRCSPMKGHSHVYWYRQLPEEGLKFMVYLQKENIIDESGMPKERFSAEFPKEGPSILRIQQVVRGDSAAYFCASSPPGQGGYEQYFGPGTRLTVT.